Each of the 25 T cell receptor beta chains below was sequenced from the same sample in a study of cytomegalovirus exposure and HLA in healthy donors. Both 60 Vbeta primers and 13 Jbeta primers went into the PCR. Assay used: immunoSEQ multiplex PCR; TCRdb lists only in-frame clones, some missing. The data show some 120,000 clones, approximately 80% seen once. Sequenced input: PBMCs. The origin of the receptors is a female donor in good health and CMV-seronegative.

CDR3 protein: CASSLGYTGMNTEAFF. The CDR3 nucleotides are TGCGCCAGCAGCTTGGGGTATACAGGGATGAACACTGAAGCTTTCTTT. The chain is built from TRBV5-1 and TRBJ1-1, with D tentatively TRBD1 (6 bases). Trimming stripped 0 bases from V and 0 bases from J, with 12 bases between. CDR3 length: 16 amino acids. The V gene's germline CDR1 is SGHRS and CDR2 YFSETQ.

This clone has just one count. CDR3 in DNA: TGTGCCAGCTCAAAGAGGGACAGCCAAGAGACCCAGTACTTC. Its protein product is CASSKRDSQETQYF. The rearrangement joins TRBV18 to TRBJ2-5, with 7 positions matching TRBD1. The CDR3 length is 14 residues. The V and J ends lost 5 bases and 1 base, in that order; junction bases with no gene match: 4. Germline V gene sequence: CDR1 KGHSH, CDR2 LQKENI.

V gene TRBV5-4 combines with J gene TRBJ2-1; 10 nucleotides align to TRBD2. Germline lookup yields CDR1 SGHNT and CDR2 YYREEE (reference sequence). This CDR3 has 13 amino acids. V lost 9 bases to trimming and J lost 5 bases; unmatched junction nucleotides: 5. The CDR3 region has the DNA TGTGCCATCCACGGGACTAGCGACAATGAGCAGTTCTTC. As protein: CAIHGTSDNEQFF.

As concerns this clone: Sequence at one end of the junction differs from germline and may be a read error. V gene TRBV11-2 combines with J gene TRBJ1-1; 7 nucleotides agree with TRBD1. This CDR3 contains 15 residues. Per germline, CDR1 SGHAT and CDR2 FQNNGV. CDR3 bases: TGTGCCAGCAGCGCTGGTCTCAGGGGGAACGCTGAAGCTTTCTTT. Its translation is CASSAGLRGNAEAFF.

The chain combines TRBV5-1 with TRBJ2-5, with TRBD2 matching over 11 bases. The J call may be incorrect, as the DNA end agrees better with TRBJ2-7. CDR1 and CDR2 (germline): SGHRS, YFSETQ. The CDR3 loop spans 17 amino acids. The chain's CDR3 is CASSFVSGSGGGNEQYF. CDR3 in DNA: TGCGCCAGCAGCTTCGTGTCGGGTAGCGGGGGGGGGAACGAGCAGTACTTC.

V gene TRBV30 combines with J gene TRBJ2-2; 9 bases fit TRBD2. The CDR3 is 13 residues long. Trimming removed 5 bases from V and 7 bases from J; junction bases left unmatched: 5. In germline, CDR1 is GTSNPN, CDR2 SVGIG (reference sequence). CDR3 loop: CAWGGGAVGELFF. The DNA for the CDR3 is TGTGCCTGGGGCGGGGGGGCGGTCGGGGAGCTGTTTTTT.

The chain uses TRBV11-2 and TRBJ2-3; no clear D. The V and J ends lost 0 bases and 3 bases respectively, with 4 bases between them. This CDR3 spans 13 amino acids. Germline loops: CDR1 SGHAT, CDR2 FQNNGV. The CDR3 sequence is CASSLELTDTQYF. In nucleotides, the CDR3 is TGTGCCAGCAGCTTAGAATTAACAGATACGCAGTATTTT.

CDR3 coding DNA: TGCGCCAGCAGCTTGAACGGACAAACTGGAAACACCATATATTTT. This codes for CASSLNGQTGNTIYF. This chain uses TRBV5-1 with TRBJ1-3; D might be TRBD1 (5 bases). Looked up from germline, CDR1 is SGHRS and CDR2 is YFSETQ. V was trimmed by 1 base and J by 2 bases, leaving 10 bases between them. The CDR3 is 15 amino acids.

V and J are TRBV9 and TRBJ2-1, with TRBD2 matching 8 bases. The CDR3 sequence is 17 residues long. Germline CDR1 reads SGDLS; CDR2 reads YYNGEE. V was pared by 1 base and J by 5 bases, with 11 bases of the junction left unmatched. The CDR3 loop reads CASSVSPGGAHNNEQFF. CDR3 coding DNA: TGTGCCAGCAGCGTAAGCCCCGGGGGGGCGCATAACAATGAGCAGTTCTTC.

The genes are TRBV5-1 and TRBJ2-1; 8 bases match TRBD2. Germline trimming cut 5 bases from V and 8 bases from J; bases unmatched to any gene: 12. The CDR3 contains 15 residues. The V gene's germline CDR1 is SGHRS and CDR2 YFSETQ. CDR3 coding DNA: TGCGCCAGCAGGAGGGACGGGGGGGCGCTGGATGAGCAGTTCTTC. The encoded protein is CASRRDGGALDEQFF.

The chain couples TRBV20-1 to TRBJ2-2; D is unresolved. This CDR3 has 11 residues. Trimming removed 6 bases at V and 6 bases at J, with 8 bases between. Germline assignment: CDR1 DFQATT and CDR2 SNEGSKA (reference sequence). The CDR3 DNA reads as TGCAGTGCAGCTTCCTCCGGGGAGCTGTTTTTT. Amino acid sequence: CSAASSGELFF.

The genes are TRBV5-5 and TRBJ2-5; tentative D call: TRBD1 (5 bases). In germline, CDR1 is SGHKS, CDR2 YYEKEE (reference sequence). This CDR3 comprises 14 residues. Trimming removed 2 bases from V and 5 bases from J, with 13 bases in between. The CDR3 is CASSFLRQKETQYF. CDR3 in DNA: TGTGCCAGCAGCTTCTTGCGACAGAAGGAGACCCAGTACTTC.

This chain joins TRBV19 and TRBJ1-1; no definite D call. The CDR3 totals 13 residues. V lost 1 base and J 12 bases, leaving 15 bases between the germline ends. Germline V gene data show CDR1 as LNHDA and CDR2 as SQIVND (reference sequence). The CDR3 DNA sequence: TGTGCCAGTAGTATAGGGGCGGGCCGAGGAACTTTCTTT. Encoded protein: CASSIGAGRGTFF.

This chain links TRBV30 with TRBJ1-5; TRBD1 is a possible D gene (5 bases). This CDR3 comprises 19 residues. Germline assignment: CDR1 GTSNPN and CDR2 SVGIG (reference sequence). The V gene lost 0 bases and the J gene lost 5 bases, with 26 bases spanning the gap. The CDR3 spells CAWSVRGPGVVGGDQPQHF. CDR3 DNA sequence: TGTGCCTGGAGTGTACGTGGCCCGGGGGTGGTGGGTGGGGATCAGCCCCAGCATTTT.

This clone was counted a few times. This chain joins TRBV5-4 and TRBJ1-2; TRBD1 aligns across 9 bases. Germline values: CDR1 SGHNT, CDR2 YYREEE (reference sequence). Trimming removed 4 bases from V and 1 base from J; junction bases left unmatched: 8. The CDR3 is made up of 16 amino acids. This chain's CDR3 is CASSGKRDRVNYGYTF. In DNA, the CDR3 is TGTGCCAGCAGCGGGAAGCGGGACAGGGTTAACTATGGCTACACCTTC.

This clone was observed a few times. CDR3 amino acids: CASSFPRRLAGGRNEQFF. As DNA, the CDR3 is TGTGCCAGCAGCTTCCCTAGAAGACTAGCGGGGGGCAGGAATGAGCAGTTCTTC. The genes are TRBV7-9 and TRBJ2-1; 13 nucleotides line up with TRBD2. This CDR3 has 18 amino acids. CDR1 SEHNR and CDR2 FQNEAQ come from the germline V gene (reference sequence). The trim removed 3 bases at V and 7 bases at J, leaving 12 bases unmatched.

The V and J genes are TRBV5-5 and TRBJ2-2; possibly TRBD2 for D (6 bases). Trimming took 3 bases from V and 1 from J, leaving 19 bases between them. Germline values: CDR1 SGHKS, CDR2 YYEKEE (reference sequence). The CDR3 has 18 residues. CDR3: CASSSRFGLAMNTGELFF. CDR3 in DNA: TGTGCCAGCAGCTCCCGGTTCGGGCTAGCGATGAACACCGGGGAGCTGTTTTTT. The variable domain in full, completed from reference TRBV5-5 and TRBJ2-2, reads DAGVTQSPTHLIKTRGQQVTLRCSPISGHKSVSWYQQVLGQGPQFIFQYYEKEERGRGNFPDRFSARQFPNYSSELNVNALLLGDSALYLCASSSRFGLAMNTGELFFGEGSRLTVL.

J is TRBJ2-7 and V is TRBV10-3; a weak D match, TRBD1 (6 bases). V gave up 3 bases and J gave up 2 bases, with 14 bases separating them. CDR3 size: 15 residues. Looked up from germline, CDR1 is ENHRY and CDR2 is SYGVKD. CDR3 loop: CAISDPDSAAYEQYF. CDR3 nucleotides: TGTGCCATCAGTGACCCGGACAGTGCGGCCTACGAGCAGTACTTC.

The chain is built from TRBV7-9 and TRBJ1-6, with a weak D call TRBD1 (6 bases). In germline, CDR1 is SEHNR, CDR2 FQNEAQ (reference sequence). CDR3 length: 15 amino acids. V lost 0 bases, J lost 10 bases, and 13 bases lay in between. The CDR3, as DNA: TGTGCCAGCAGCTTAGCAGGGGGAAGAAAGTCACCCCTCCACTTT. This codes for CASSLAGGRKSPLHF. The full variable domain, with the rest looked up from reference TRBV7-9 and TRBJ1-6, is DTGVSQNPRHKITKRGQNVTFRCDPISEHNRLYWYRQTLGQGPEFLTYFQNEAQLEKSRLLSDRFSAERPKGSFSTLEIQRTEQGDSAMYLCASSLAGGRKSPLHFGNGTRLTVT.

The chain has TRBV29-1 and TRBJ2-5; unclear D gene. The DNA end is more similar to TRBJ2-7, so the J call may be wrong. Germline-derived CDR1 and CDR2 are SQVTM and ANQGSEA. This CDR3 has 11 residues. The CDR3 DNA reads as TGCAGCGTATCTCTTCTCTACGAGCAGTACTTC. Translated: CSVSLLYEQYF.

The chain combines TRBV5-4 with TRBJ2-7; tentative D call: TRBD1 (5 bases). CDR1 and CDR2 (germline): SGHNT, YYREEE (reference sequence). V gave up 4 bases and J gave up 3 bases, with 11 bases separating them. The CDR3 has 13 residues. CDR3 in DNA: TGTGCCAGCAGCCCTACAGGAGACTACGAGCAGTACTTC. It encodes CASSPTGDYEQYF.

The V gene is TRBV2, the J gene TRBJ1-3, with D perhaps TRBD1 (6 bases). This CDR3 is built from 16 residues. Between the trimmed V and J ends, which lost 7 bases and 4 bases, there was a span of 20 bases. Germline V gene sequence: CDR1 SNHLY, CDR2 FYNNEI. The CDR3 DNA is TGTGCCAGCACACGGTTACCAGGGGTAACAGGAAACACCATATATTTT. Amino acids: CASTRLPGVTGNTIYF.

This rearrangement joins TRBV19 to TRBJ1-5; 11 nucleotides agree with TRBD1. Germline V gene sequence: CDR1 LNHDA, CDR2 SQIVND (reference sequence). J was trimmed by 5 bases and V by 4 bases; bases with no gene match: 4. CDR3 size: 15 residues. CDR3 in DNA: TGTGCCAGTAGTACTCGGACAGGGGGCGATCAGCCCCAGCATTTT. Translated: CASSTRTGGDQPQHF.

This chain links TRBV15 with TRBJ2-3; D may be TRBD1 (6 bases). CDR1 is LNHNV, CDR2 YYDKDF, per germline (reference sequence). V lost 0 bases to trimming and J lost 1 base, with 8 bases between them. This CDR3 contains 15 residues. The DNA of the CDR3 is TGTGCCACCAGCAGAGATTCAGGGGGCACAGATACGCAGTATTTT. Encoded protein: CATSRDSGGTDTQYF.

This chain uses TRBV19 with TRBJ1-1; D uncertain. This CDR3 has 14 residues. Looked up from germline, CDR1 is LNHDA and CDR2 is SQIVND (reference sequence). V was pared by 5 bases and J by 0 bases, with 10 bases between. DNA for the CDR3: TGTGCCAGTAGTCTGGCGGGATTGAACACTGAAGCTTTCTTT. Its protein is CASSLAGLNTEAFF.